This TCR beta chain came from a study of blood T cell repertoires in COVID-19. About the study: COVID-19 samples from acute and convalescent phases originated in the United States, Italy and Spain. T cells, B-cell-depleted T cells, or PBMCs supplied cDNA or gDNA.

Authors' data handling: Estimates of nucleated cell counts were drawn from the amplification of reference gene primers. Libraries were prepared by immunoSEQ multiplex PCR; TCRdb keeps only in-frame clonotypes and omits some of them. The DNA was the basis for D and trimming; V, J and clone size are from that table. The table shows 100,000 or so clones, with roughly 80% occurring only once. This sequence originates from a woman in her seventies with acute or convalescent COVID-19. The sequenced material came from peripheral blood.

The CDR3 loop is CASRATTGDYGYTF. The CDR3 bases are TGTGCCAGCAGGGCAACGACAGGCGACTATGGCTACACCTTC. V is TRBV6-4 and J is TRBJ1-2; tentatively, D is TRBD1 (6 bases). The CDR3 extends over 14 amino acids. Germline lookup yields CDR1 MRHNA and CDR2 SNTAGT. Trimming removed 6 bases from V and 3 bases from J, with 14 bases in between.